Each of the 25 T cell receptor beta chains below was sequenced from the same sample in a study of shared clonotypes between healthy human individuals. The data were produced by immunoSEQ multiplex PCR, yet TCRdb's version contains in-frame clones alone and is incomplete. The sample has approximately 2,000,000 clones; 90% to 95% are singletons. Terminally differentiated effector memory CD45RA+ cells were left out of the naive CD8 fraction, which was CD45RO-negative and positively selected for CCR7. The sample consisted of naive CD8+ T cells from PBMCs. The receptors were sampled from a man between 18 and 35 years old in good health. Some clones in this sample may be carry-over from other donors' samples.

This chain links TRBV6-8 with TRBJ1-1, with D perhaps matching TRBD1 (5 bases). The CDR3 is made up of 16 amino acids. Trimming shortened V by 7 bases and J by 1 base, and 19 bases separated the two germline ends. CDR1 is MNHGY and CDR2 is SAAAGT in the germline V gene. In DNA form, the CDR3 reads TGTGCCAGCATTGACTGGGTGACAGCCCAGAACACTGAAGCTTTCTTT. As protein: CASIDWVTAQNTEAFF.

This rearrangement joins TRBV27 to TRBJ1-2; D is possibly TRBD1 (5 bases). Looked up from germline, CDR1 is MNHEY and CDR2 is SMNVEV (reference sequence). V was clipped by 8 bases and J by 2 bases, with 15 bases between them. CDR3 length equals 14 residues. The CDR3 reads CASARDLSNYGYTF. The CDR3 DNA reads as TGTGCCAGCGCAAGGGACCTCTCCAACTATGGCTACACCTTC.

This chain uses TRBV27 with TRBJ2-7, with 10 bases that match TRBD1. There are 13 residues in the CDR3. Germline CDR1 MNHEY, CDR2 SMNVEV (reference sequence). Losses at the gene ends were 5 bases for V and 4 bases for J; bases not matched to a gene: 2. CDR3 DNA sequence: TGTGCCAGCAGTGGGACAGGGGTATACGAGCAGTACTTC. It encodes CASSGTGVYEQYF.

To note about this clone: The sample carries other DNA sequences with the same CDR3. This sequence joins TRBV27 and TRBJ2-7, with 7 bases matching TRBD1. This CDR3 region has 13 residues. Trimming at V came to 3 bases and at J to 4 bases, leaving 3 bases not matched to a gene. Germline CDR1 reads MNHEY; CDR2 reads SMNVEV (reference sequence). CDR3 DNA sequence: TGTGCCAGCAGTTTGGGACAGAGTTACGAGCAGTACTTC. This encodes CASSLGQSYEQYF.

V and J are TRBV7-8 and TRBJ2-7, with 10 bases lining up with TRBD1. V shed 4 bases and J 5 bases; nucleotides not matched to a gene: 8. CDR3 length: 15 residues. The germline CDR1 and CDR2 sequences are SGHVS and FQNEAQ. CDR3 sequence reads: CASSSEFGTGDEQYF. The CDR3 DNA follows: TGTGCCAGCAGCTCGGAATTCGGGACAGGGGACGAGCAGTACTTC.

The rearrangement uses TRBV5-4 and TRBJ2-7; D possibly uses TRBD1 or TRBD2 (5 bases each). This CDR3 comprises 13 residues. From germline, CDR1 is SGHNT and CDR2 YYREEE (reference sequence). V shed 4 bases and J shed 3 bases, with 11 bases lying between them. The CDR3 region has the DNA TGTGCCAGCAGCGGGGACGGAGACTACGAGCAGTACTTC. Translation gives CASSGDGDYEQYF.

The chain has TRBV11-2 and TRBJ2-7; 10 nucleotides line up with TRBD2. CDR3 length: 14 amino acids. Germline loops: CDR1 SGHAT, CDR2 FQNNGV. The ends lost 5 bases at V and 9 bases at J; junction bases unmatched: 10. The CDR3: CASSPASGRGRQYF. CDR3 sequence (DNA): TGTGCCAGCAGCCCGGCTAGCGGGAGAGGGAGGCAGTACTTC.

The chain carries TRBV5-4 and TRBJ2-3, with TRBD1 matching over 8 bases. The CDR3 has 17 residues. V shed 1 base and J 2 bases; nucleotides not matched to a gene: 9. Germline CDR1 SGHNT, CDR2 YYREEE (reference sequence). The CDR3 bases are TGTGCCAGCAGCTTGAGCAGGAACAGGGGGGCCACAGATACGCAGTATTTT. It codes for CASSLSRNRGATDTQYF.

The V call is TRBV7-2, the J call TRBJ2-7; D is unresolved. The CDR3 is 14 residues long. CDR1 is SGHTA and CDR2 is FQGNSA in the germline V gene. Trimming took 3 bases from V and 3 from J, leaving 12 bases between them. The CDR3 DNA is TGTGCCAGCAGCTTCTCTAAAGCCCTCTACGAGCAGTACTTC. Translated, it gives CASSFSKALYEQYF.

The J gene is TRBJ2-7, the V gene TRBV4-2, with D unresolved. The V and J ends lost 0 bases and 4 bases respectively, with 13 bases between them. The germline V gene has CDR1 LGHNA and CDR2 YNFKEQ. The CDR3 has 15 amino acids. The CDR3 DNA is TGTGCCAGCAGCCAAGATAGGAACCGTCAGTACGAGCAGTACTTC. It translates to CASSQDRNRQYEQYF.

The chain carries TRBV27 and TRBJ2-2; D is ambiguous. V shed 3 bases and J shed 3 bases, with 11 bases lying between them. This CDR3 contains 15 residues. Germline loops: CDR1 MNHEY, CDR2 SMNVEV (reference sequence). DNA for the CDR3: TGTGCCAGCAGTTTTTCCCCGCGATACACCGGGGAGCTGTTTTTT. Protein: CASSFSPRYTGELFF.

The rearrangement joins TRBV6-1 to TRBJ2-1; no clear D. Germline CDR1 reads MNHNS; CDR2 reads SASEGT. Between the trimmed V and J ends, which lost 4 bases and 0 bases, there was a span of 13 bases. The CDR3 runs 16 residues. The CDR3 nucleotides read TGTGCCAGCAGTGTACTGGTTGGATACTCCTACAATGAGCAGTTCTTC. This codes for CASSVLVGYSYNEQFF.

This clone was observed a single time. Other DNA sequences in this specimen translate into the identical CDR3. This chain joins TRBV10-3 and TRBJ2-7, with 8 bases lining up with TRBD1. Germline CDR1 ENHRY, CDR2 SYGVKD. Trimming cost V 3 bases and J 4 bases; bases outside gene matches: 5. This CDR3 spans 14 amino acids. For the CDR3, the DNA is TGTGCCATCAGTGACCGGGACAGGTCGTACGAGCAGTACTTC. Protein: CAISDRDRSYEQYF.

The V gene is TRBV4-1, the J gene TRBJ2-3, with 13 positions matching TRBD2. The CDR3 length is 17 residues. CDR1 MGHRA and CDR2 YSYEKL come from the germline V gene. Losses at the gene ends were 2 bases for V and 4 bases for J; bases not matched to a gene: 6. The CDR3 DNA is TGCGCCAGCAGCCAAACTAGCGGGAGGGCCCGCTCAGATACGCAGTATTTT. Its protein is CASSQTSGRARSDTQYF.

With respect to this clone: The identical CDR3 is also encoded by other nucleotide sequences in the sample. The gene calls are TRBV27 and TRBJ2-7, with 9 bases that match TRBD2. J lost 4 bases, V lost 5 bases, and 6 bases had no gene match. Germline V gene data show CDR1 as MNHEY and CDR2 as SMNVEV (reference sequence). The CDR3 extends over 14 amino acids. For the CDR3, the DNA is TGTGCCAGCAGTCCGAGGCTAGCGGGGTACGAGCAGTACTTC. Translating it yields CASSPRLAGYEQYF.

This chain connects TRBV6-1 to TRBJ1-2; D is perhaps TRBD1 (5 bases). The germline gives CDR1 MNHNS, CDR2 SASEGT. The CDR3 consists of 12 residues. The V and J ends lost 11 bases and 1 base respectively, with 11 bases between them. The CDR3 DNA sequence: TGTGCCTTTCGACAGATTAACTATGGCTACACCTTC. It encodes CAFRQINYGYTF.

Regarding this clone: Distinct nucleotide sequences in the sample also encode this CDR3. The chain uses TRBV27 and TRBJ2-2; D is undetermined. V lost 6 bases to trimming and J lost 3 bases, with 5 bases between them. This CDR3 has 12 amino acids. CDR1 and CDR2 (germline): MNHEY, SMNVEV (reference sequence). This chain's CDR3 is CASSLHTGELFF. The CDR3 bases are TGTGCCAGCAGCCTCCACACCGGGGAGCTGTTTTTT.

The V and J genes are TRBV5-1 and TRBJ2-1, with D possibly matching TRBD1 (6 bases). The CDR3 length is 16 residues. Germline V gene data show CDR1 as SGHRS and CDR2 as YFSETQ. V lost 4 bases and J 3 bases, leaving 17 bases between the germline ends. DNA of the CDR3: TGCGCCAGCAGCAACAGGGACGCCCCTTTCTACAATGAGCAGTTCTTC. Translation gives CASSNRDAPFYNEQFF.

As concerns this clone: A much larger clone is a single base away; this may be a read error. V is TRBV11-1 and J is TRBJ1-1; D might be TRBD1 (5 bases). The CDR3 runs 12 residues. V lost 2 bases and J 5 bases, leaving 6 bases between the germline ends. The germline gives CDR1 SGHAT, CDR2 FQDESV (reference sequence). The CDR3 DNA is TGTGCCAGCAGCTTACGGGGGACTGAAGCTTTCTTT. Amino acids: CASSLRGTEAFF.

In nucleotides, the CDR3 is TGTGCCAGTAGTATATTTGCGGGACCCACAGATACGCAGTATTTT. As protein: CASSIFAGPTDTQYF. The chain uses TRBV19 and TRBJ2-3; maybe TRBD2 (6 bases). The CDR3 length is 15 residues. Germline lookup yields CDR1 LNHDA and CDR2 SQIVND (reference sequence). V was pared by 2 bases and J by 2 bases, with 11 bases between.

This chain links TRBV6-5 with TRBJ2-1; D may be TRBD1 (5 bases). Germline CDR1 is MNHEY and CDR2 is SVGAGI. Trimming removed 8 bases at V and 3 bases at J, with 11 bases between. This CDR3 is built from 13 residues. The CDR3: CASSGYDYNEQFF. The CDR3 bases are TGTGCCAGCTCAGGGTACGACTACAATGAGCAGTTCTTC.

CDR3 nucleotide sequence: TGTGCCAGCAGGGGGGTTAGGACGCTGTCGGATGAGCAGTTCTTC. It encodes CASRGVRTLSDEQFF. The chain links TRBV6-1 to TRBJ2-1; the D gene could be TRBD1 or TRBD2 (5 bases each). The CDR3 consists of 15 residues. V was pared by 6 bases and J by 8 bases, with 20 bases between. Germline CDR1 MNHNS, CDR2 SASEGT.

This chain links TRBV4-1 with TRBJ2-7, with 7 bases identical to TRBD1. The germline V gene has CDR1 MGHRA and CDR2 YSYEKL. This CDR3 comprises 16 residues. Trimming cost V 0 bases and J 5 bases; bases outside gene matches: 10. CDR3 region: CASSQDQRQGFNEQYF. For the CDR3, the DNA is TGCGCCAGCAGCCAAGATCAGCGACAGGGTTTCAACGAGCAGTACTTC.

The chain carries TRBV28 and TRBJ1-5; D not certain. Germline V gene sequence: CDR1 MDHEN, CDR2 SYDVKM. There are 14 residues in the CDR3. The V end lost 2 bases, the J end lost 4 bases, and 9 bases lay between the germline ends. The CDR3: CASSLNQKNQPQHF. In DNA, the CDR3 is TGTGCCAGCAGTTTAAACCAGAAAAATCAGCCCCAGCATTTT.

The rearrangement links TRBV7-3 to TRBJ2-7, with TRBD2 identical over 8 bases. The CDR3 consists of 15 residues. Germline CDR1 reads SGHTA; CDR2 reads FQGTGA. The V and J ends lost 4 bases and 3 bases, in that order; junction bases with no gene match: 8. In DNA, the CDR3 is TGTGCCAGCAGCTCCCGCCCGGGACTAGTCTACGAGCAGTACTTC. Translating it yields CASSSRPGLVYEQYF.